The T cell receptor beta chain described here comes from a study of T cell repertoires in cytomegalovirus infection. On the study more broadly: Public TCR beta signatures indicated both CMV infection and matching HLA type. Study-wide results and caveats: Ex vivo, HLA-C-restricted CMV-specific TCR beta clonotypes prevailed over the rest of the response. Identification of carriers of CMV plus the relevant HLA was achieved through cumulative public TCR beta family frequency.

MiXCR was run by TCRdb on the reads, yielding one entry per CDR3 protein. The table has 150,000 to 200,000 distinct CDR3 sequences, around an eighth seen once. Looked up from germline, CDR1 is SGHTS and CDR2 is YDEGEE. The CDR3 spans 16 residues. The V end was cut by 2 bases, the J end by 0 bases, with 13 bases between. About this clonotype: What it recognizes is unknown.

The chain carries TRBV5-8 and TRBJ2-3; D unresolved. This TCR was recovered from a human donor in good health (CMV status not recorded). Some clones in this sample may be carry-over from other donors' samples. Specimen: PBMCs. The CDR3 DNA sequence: TGTGCCAGCAGCTTCTGGACGGGTAAAAGCACAGATACGCAGTATTTT. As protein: CASSFWTGKSTDTQYF.